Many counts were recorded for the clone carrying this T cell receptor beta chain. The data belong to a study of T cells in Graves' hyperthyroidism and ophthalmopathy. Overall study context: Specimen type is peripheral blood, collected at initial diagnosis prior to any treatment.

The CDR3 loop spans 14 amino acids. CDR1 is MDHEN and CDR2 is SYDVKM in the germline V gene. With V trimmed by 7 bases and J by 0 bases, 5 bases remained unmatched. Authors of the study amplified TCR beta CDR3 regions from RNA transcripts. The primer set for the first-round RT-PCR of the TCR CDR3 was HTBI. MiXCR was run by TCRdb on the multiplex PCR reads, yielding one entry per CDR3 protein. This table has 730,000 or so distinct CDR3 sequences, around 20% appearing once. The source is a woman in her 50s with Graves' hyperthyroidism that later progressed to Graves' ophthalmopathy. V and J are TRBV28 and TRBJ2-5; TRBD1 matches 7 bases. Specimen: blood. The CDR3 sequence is CASTLTGDQETQYF. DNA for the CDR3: TGTGCCAGCACCTTAACAGGGGACCAAGAGACCCAGTACTTC.